Each of the 6 T cell receptor beta chains below was sequenced from the same sample in a study of metastatic and nonmetastatic thyroid tumors. Thyroid surgery was performed in patients who had received no treatment beforehand. MiXCR reprocessed the PCR reads for TCRdb. The repertoire holds approximately 21,000 clones, with 28% as singletons. The sample taken for sequencing was tumor tissue. These receptors were taken from a male donor with papillary thyroid cancer or a benign thyroid nodule (not recorded which). Some clones in this sample may be carry-over from other donors' samples.

The chain combines TRBV20-1 with TRBJ2-3; D not certain. The CDR3 length is 14 residues. V was cut by 0 bases and J by 9 bases, with 16 bases left in between. Germline V lookup: CDR1 DFQATT, CDR2 SNEGSKA (reference sequence). The CDR3 DNA reads as TGCAGTGCTAGAGACCAGCCAGGCAGTAAAACGCAGTATTTT. Translating it yields CSARDQPGSKTQYF.

The table lists this clone with a few counts. A single base separates this from a much larger clone, so it may be a read error. Other nucleotide sequences from this sample produce the same CDR3. V and J are TRBV24-1 and TRBJ2-7; 8 bases fit TRBD1. In germline, CDR1 is KGHDR, CDR2 SFDVKD. The CDR3 is 15 amino acids. The CDR3 coding sequence is TGCGCCACCAGTAAGGACAGGGATGGGTCCTACGAGCAGTACTTC. The encoded protein is CATSKDRDGSYEQYF.

This clone was seen more than once but under ten times. The rearrangement uses TRBV6-1 and TRBJ2-2, with 7 nucleotides matching TRBD1. V was clipped by 8 bases and J by 4 bases; unmatched bases: 13. The germline CDR1 and CDR2 sequences are MNHNS and SASEGT. CDR3 length: 16 amino acids. The CDR3 sequence is CASCGKLTGTTGELFF. The DNA of the CDR3 is TGTGCCAGCTGTGGAAAGCTGACAGGGACCACCGGGGAGCTGTTTTTT.

CDR3 loop: CSALLDAYEQYF. CDR3 nucleotides: TGCAGCGCACTACTAGACGCCTACGAGCAGTACTTC. V is TRBV20-1 and J is TRBJ2-7, with D possibly being TRBD2 (5 bases). The CDR3 has 12 amino acids. Germline CDR1 reads DFQATT; CDR2 reads SNEGSKA (reference sequence).

This chain connects TRBV18 to TRBJ2-2; TRBD2 is a possible D gene (5 bases). The CDR3 sequence is 16 residues long. V was trimmed by 7 bases and J by 0 bases, leaving 15 bases between them. Germline V gene sequence: CDR1 KGHSH, CDR2 LQKENI. The CDR3 region has the DNA TGTGCCAGCTTAATCACAGAGGGCTCGAACACCGGGGAGCTGTTTTTT. This encodes CASLITEGSNTGELFF. The full variable domain, rest sourced from reference TRBV18 and TRBJ2-2, is NAGVMQNPRHLVRRRGQEARLRCSPMKGHSHVYWYRQLPEEGLKFMVYLQKENIIDESGMPKERFSAEFPKEGPSILRIQQVVRGDSAAYFCASLITEGSNTGELFFGEGSRLTVL.

The chain carries TRBV3-1 and TRBJ2-7, with TRBD2 matching 10 bases. Germline values: CDR1 LGHDT, CDR2 YNNKEL (reference sequence). This CDR3 has 15 residues. After removal of 4 bases from V and 0 bases from J, the junction contained 3 bases not matched to a gene. The DNA for the CDR3 is TGTGCCAGCAGCCCCCAGCGGGAGGGCTCCTACGAGCAGTACTTC. It is translated as CASSPQREGSYEQYF.